The next 26 T cell receptor beta chains were all read from a single sample in a study of vaccination effects on CD4 cells after COVID-19. Only in-frame clones appear in the TCRdb table, and some are missing; sequencing was by immunoSEQ multiplex PCR. The top ten clones hold about 11% of a sample with 65,000 to 90,000 clones, around 81% of them seen once. CD4+ T cells specific for antigen were expanded with viral peptide pools by the ViraFEST assay before sequencing. At the end of approximately 10 days of culture, CD4+ T cells were isolated. None of the vaccinated had previously contracted SARS-CoV-2, and their nucleocapsid antibodies tested negative. Antigens for these TCRs are unknown. The specimen comprised CD4+ T cells from PBMCs cultured with SARS-CoV-2 spike peptides, sampled before COVID-19 vaccination. All receptors come from a human donor who received a COVID-19 vaccine.

The chain has TRBV3-1 (or the pseudogene TRBV3-2) and TRBJ1-2; D may be TRBD1 (5 bases). This CDR3 contains 15 residues. Deletions cut 1 base from V and 4 bases from J, with 13 bases between. Germline V gene lookup returns CDR1 LGHDT and CDR2 YNNKEL (reference sequence). The CDR3 DNA reads TGTGCCAGCAGCCAAGCCCAGGGAGGTTCCTATGGCTACACCTTC. Amino acids: CASSQAQGGSYGYTF.

This chain joins TRBV5-1 and TRBJ2-1, with 8 positions matching TRBD1. The CDR3 totals 15 residues. Germline CDR1 and CDR2: SGHRS and YFSETQ. Trimming took 5 bases from V and 5 from J; bases not matched to a gene: 9. DNA of the CDR3: TGCGCCAGCAGTCTCGCCGGGACAGGTAACAATGAGCAGTTCTTC. This translates into CASSLAGTGNNEQFF.

This clone has just one count. J is TRBJ1-3 and V is TRBV12-5, with D perhaps matching TRBD1 (6 bases). From germline, CDR1 is LGHNT and CDR2 FRNRAP. Trimming stripped 0 bases from V and 3 bases from J, with 12 bases between. The CDR3 has 16 amino acids. CDR3 nucleotide sequence: TGTGCTAGTGGTTTGGTACTGGGGGCCGATGGAAACACCATATATTTT. Translating gives CASGLVLGADGNTIYF.

This rearrangement joins TRBV4-1 to TRBJ2-3; D is ambiguous. The CDR3 runs 16 residues. CDR1 is MGHRA and CDR2 is YSYEKL in the germline V gene. V was shortened by 0 bases and J by 4 bases, with 14 bases between the two germline ends. CDR3 region: CASSQDSLGSSDTQYF. CDR3 DNA sequence: TGCGCCAGCAGCCAAGATTCCCTAGGGTCTTCAGATACGCAGTATTTT.

The gene calls are TRBV19 and TRBJ2-2; D perhaps matches TRBD1 (6 bases). V lost 5 bases and J 0 bases, leaving 13 bases between the germline ends. The germline V gene has CDR1 LNHDA and CDR2 SQIVND (reference sequence). The CDR3 contains 16 residues. Here the CDR3 reads CASSPSKGANTGELFF. CDR3 sequence (DNA): TGTGCCAGTAGTCCCTCGAAGGGGGCGAACACCGGGGAGCTGTTTTTT.

CDR3 nucleotide sequence: TGTGCCAGCAGTTATTCAGGGTACACCGGGGAGCTGTTTTTT. Its protein product is CASSYSGYTGELFF. The chain is built from TRBV6-6 and TRBJ2-2, with D possibly matching TRBD1 (5 bases). Trimming took 3 bases from V and 3 from J, leaving 8 bases between them. This CDR3 spans 14 amino acids. CDR1 is MNHNY and CDR2 is SVGAGI in the germline V gene (reference sequence).

This chain links TRBV2 with TRBJ1-2; D gene ambiguous. V gave up 3 bases and J gave up 1 base, with 3 bases separating them. The CDR3 has 12 amino acids. Germline V gene sequence: CDR1 SNHLY, CDR2 FYNNEI. CDR3 nucleotide sequence: TGTGCCAGCAGTGACGTTAACTATGGCTACACCTTC. It is translated as CASSDVNYGYTF.

The chain has TRBV10-3 and TRBJ2-1, with 8 bases that match TRBD1. J gave up 0 bases and V 6 bases, and 19 bases lay outside the gene matches. The germline V gene encodes CDR1 ENHRY and CDR2 SYGVKD. The CDR3 totals 20 residues. The CDR3 coding sequence is TGTGCCATCAGCCACCCAGGGGGCGCATTATATATGAGCTCCTACAATGAGCAGTTCTTC. This codes for CAISHPGGALYMSSYNEQFF.

V gene TRBV7-2 combines with J gene TRBJ2-3, with 8 positions matching TRBD2. CDR3 length: 16 residues. Germline-derived CDR1 and CDR2 are SGHTA and FQGNSA. The V and J ends lost 3 bases and 1 base, in that order; junction bases with no gene match: 6. Here the CDR3 DNA reads TGTGCCAGCAGCTTCCGAAGGCGGGGGGGCACAGATACGCAGTATTTT. This sequence encodes CASSFRRRGGTDTQYF.

This clone has more than one count but fewer than ten. The chain uses TRBV6-5 and TRBJ1-3; D possibly corresponds to TRBD1 (5 bases). With 6 bases removed from V and 5 bases from J, the gap between germline ends came to 14 bases. Germline CDR1 MNHEY, CDR2 SVGAGI. The CDR3 has 14 amino acids. CDR3 sequence (DNA): TGTGCCAGCAGACCCGGACAAGCCCGAAACACCATATATTTT. Encoded protein: CASRPGQARNTIYF.

The J gene is TRBJ2-1, the V gene TRBV18, with 8 bases fitting TRBD2. CDR1 is KGHSH, CDR2 LQKENI, per germline. The CDR3 is made up of 16 amino acids. The V segment lost 4 bases and the J segment 1 base; nucleotides outside the gene matches: 6. The CDR3 coding sequence is TGTGCCAGCTCACACGGTCCGGGGGGGTCCTACAATGAGCAGTTCTTC. Translating it yields CASSHGPGGSYNEQFF.

The V call is TRBV27, the J call TRBJ2-7; TRBD2 agrees at 10 bases. Germline CDR1 is MNHEY and CDR2 is SMNVEV (reference sequence). The CDR3 runs 13 residues. Trimming cost V 6 bases and J 3 bases; bases outside gene matches: 2. In DNA, the CDR3 is TGTGCCAGCAGCAGCGGGGGGGGCTACGAGCAGTACGTC. Encoded protein: CASSSGGGYEQYV.

V gene TRBV5-5 combines with J gene TRBJ2-3; tentatively, D is TRBD2 (6 bases). This CDR3 is built from 16 residues. Between the trimmed V and J ends, which lost 4 bases and 2 bases, there was a span of 17 bases. Germline assignment: CDR1 SGHKS and CDR2 YYEKEE (reference sequence). This CDR3 reads CASSTRTNRNTDTQYF. The CDR3 nucleotides are TGTGCCAGCAGCACTCGGACTAACCGAAACACAGATACGCAGTATTTT.

J is TRBJ1-5 and V is TRBV2; 7 bases match TRBD1. Germline CDR1 SNHLY, CDR2 FYNNEI. The CDR3 runs to 15 residues. V dropped 8 bases and J dropped 3; count of bases not matched to a gene: 10. The CDR3: CASSLRQGDNQPQHF. The CDR3 DNA reads TGTGCCAGCTCCCTCAGACAGGGTGACAATCAGCCCCAGCATTTT.

The chain recombines TRBV6-6 with TRBJ2-1; D is unresolved. The germline V gene has CDR1 MNHNY and CDR2 SVGAGI (reference sequence). The CDR3 has 14 amino acids. The ends were cut back, 2 bases at V and 5 bases at J, with 10 bases in the middle. The CDR3 sequence: CASSYTYGDNEQFF. CDR3 in DNA: TGTGCCAGCAGTTACACCTATGGAGACAATGAGCAGTTCTTC.

This chain uses TRBV7-9 with TRBJ2-1, with 8 positions matching TRBD1. This CDR3 spans 14 amino acids. The junction had 9 bases not matched to a gene; V was cut back by 5 bases and J by 9 bases. Per the germline V gene, CDR1 is SEHNR and CDR2 is FQNEAQ (reference sequence). The CDR3: CASSRHGTGGEQFF. As DNA, the CDR3 is TGTGCCAGCAGCCGACACGGGACAGGCGGTGAGCAGTTCTTC.

The chain joins TRBV3-1 (or the pseudogene TRBV3-2) to TRBJ1-5, with D unclear. Germline V gives CDR1 LGHDT, CDR2 YNNKEL (reference sequence). CDR3 length: 17 amino acids. Trimming removed 0 bases at V and 0 bases at J, with 12 bases between. The DNA of the CDR3 is TGTGCCAGCAGCCAAGAACCGGGAACTTATAGCAATCAGCCCCAGCATTTT. Translation gives CASSQEPGTYSNQPQHF.

The gene calls are TRBV12-5 and TRBJ1-1; TRBD1 might be the D (5 bases). The length of the CDR3 is 12 residues. The germline gives CDR1 LGHNT, CDR2 FRNRAP. V was clipped by 9 bases and J by 11 bases, with 19 bases between them. Here the CDR3 DNA reads TGTGCTAGCCGGGACGGGGGTTCTCTGGCTTTCTTT. Amino acid sequence: CASRDGGSLAFF.

In its sample, this clone was seen a few times. V is TRBV7-2 and J is TRBJ1-2; the D gene is possibly TRBD1 (5 bases). The germline V gene has CDR1 SGHTA and CDR2 FQGNSA. The CDR3 sequence is 15 residues long. The V and J ends lost 5 bases and 4 bases respectively, with 17 bases between them. The CDR3, as DNA: TGTGCCAGCAGCCTGAGAGGGCAGGGCGGCTATGGCTACACCTTC. Amino acids: CASSLRGQGGYGYTF.

The V and J genes are TRBV7-3 and TRBJ1-5; possibly TRBD1 for D (5 bases). Germline-derived CDR1 and CDR2 are SGHTA and FQGTGA. The CDR3 loop spans 13 amino acids. Trimming pared 0 bases from V and 6 bases from J, leaving 6 bases between. In DNA, the CDR3 is TGTGCCAGCAGCTTAACCGGGGGTCAGCCCCAGCATTTT. This encodes CASSLTGGQPQHF.

V and J are TRBV2 and TRBJ2-3, with TRBD2 as a possible D gene (6 bases). V was cut by 6 bases and J by 0 bases, with 13 bases left in between. Germline CDR1 is SNHLY and CDR2 is FYNNEI. This CDR3 is built from 15 residues. DNA of the CDR3: TGTGCCAGCAGGGAGGGGCGGTCTAGCACAGATACGCAGTATTTT. Its translation: CASREGRSSTDTQYF.

The V and J genes are TRBV5-1 and TRBJ2-2; D is uncertain. The CDR3 runs 14 residues. Germline assignment: CDR1 SGHRS and CDR2 YFSETQ. V shed 0 bases and J shed 2 bases, with 5 bases lying between them. The DNA for the CDR3 is TGCGCCAGCAGCTTGGACTTCAACACCGGGGAGCTGTTTTTT. Amino acid sequence: CASSLDFNTGELFF.

This chain connects TRBV6-5 to TRBJ2-7; TRBD1 is a possible D gene (6 bases). With 6 bases removed from V and 5 bases from J, the gap between germline ends came to 20 bases. CDR3 length: 15 amino acids. The germline CDR1 and CDR2 sequences are MNHEY and SVGAGI. DNA of the CDR3: TGTGCCAGCAGCCGGTTCCCAACAGGGAGCCACGAGCAGTACGTC. This translates into CASSRFPTGSHEQYV.

The chain carries TRBV11-3 and TRBJ2-1; D not certain. V shed 0 bases and J shed 0 bases, with 9 bases lying between them. CDR1 is SGHNT, CDR2 YENEEA, per germline. This CDR3 has 16 amino acids. The CDR3 spells CASSLDGYRSYNEQFF. For the CDR3, the DNA is TGTGCCAGCAGCTTAGATGGGTATCGCTCCTACAATGAGCAGTTCTTC.

The gene calls are TRBV9 and TRBJ1-4; D ambiguous. Trimming took 7 bases from V and 2 from J, leaving 9 bases between them. CDR1 and CDR2 from the germline V gene are SGDLS and YYNGEE. This CDR3 is 13 amino acids long. CDR3 sequence: CASGGNTNEKLFF. CDR3 bases: TGTGCCAGCGGCGGGAATACTAATGAAAAACTGTTTTTT.

The genes are TRBV21-1 and TRBJ2-5; the D call in the table, TRBD1, was not verified against the DNA. TRBV21-1 constitutes a pseudogene. The CDR3 has 17 residues. The CDR3: CASRQGSISSGQETQYF. The CDR3 coding sequence is TGTGCCAGCAGACAGGGTTCGATCTCTTCGGGGCAAGAGACCCAGTACTTC.